The 23 T cell receptor beta chains listed next were all sequenced from one sample in a study of PD-1 blockade in mismatch repair-deficient tumors. The protocol was immunoSEQ multiplex PCR, while the TCRdb copy is restricted to in-frame clones and leaves out a portion. This table holds fewer than 100,000 clones, approximately 84% found once. Sequenced material: peripheral blood, taken 12 weeks after starting pembrolizumab. These receptors came from an adult with mismatch repair-deficient cancer.

This chain connects TRBV7-2 to TRBJ1-4, with 10 bases fitting TRBD1. With V trimmed by 6 bases and J by 6 bases, 4 bases remained unmatched. Germline loops: CDR1 SGHTA, CDR2 FQGNSA. The CDR3 contains 14 residues. The CDR3 bases are TGTGCCAGCAGTCGGGACAGGGGATATGAAAAACTGTTTTTT. Protein: CASSRDRGYEKLFF. The complete variable domain, with remaining parts taken from reference TRBV7-2 and TRBJ1-4, reads GAGVSQSPSNKVTEKGKDVELRCDPISGHTALYWYRQSLGQGLEFLIYFQGNSAPDKSGLPSDRFSAERTGGSVSTLTIQRTQQEDSAVYLCASSRDRGYEKLFFGSGTQLSVL.

The rearrangement links TRBV25-1 to TRBJ2-1; D gene unclear. Trimming removed 4 bases from V and 4 bases from J, with 2 bases in between. Per germline, CDR1 MGHDK and CDR2 SYGVNS. The CDR3 has 11 amino acids. Written as DNA, the CDR3 is TGTGCCAGCAGTGGTTACAATGAGCAGTTCTTC. Translated: CASSGYNEQFF. Based on the CDR3 plus reference TRBV25-1 and TRBJ2-1, the full variable domain is EADIYQTPRYLVIGTGKKITLECSQTMGHDKMYWYQQDPGMELHLIHYSYGVNSTEKGDLSSESTVSRIRTEHFPLTLESARPSHTSQYLCASSGYNEQFFGPGTRLTVL.

This clone appeared a single time. This chain joins TRBV6-5 and TRBJ1-2; the match to TRBD1 covers 7 bases. This CDR3 contains 14 residues. CDR1 is MNHEY, CDR2 SVGAGI, per germline. Trimming at V came to 5 bases and at J to 7 bases, leaving 10 bases not matched to a gene. CDR3 in DNA: TGTGCCAGCAGTCTAGGGACAGAGGCGTCTGGCTACACCTTC. Translating it yields CASSLGTEASGYTF.

V and J are TRBV28 and TRBJ2-7; no firm D call. With 4 bases removed from V and 3 bases from J, the gap between germline ends came to 7 bases. This CDR3 is built from 12 residues. CDR1 and CDR2 from the germline V gene are MDHEN and SYDVKM. The CDR3 loop is CASSSNFYEQYF. The DNA for the CDR3 is TGTGCCAGCAGTTCCAACTTCTACGAGCAGTACTTC.

This rearrangement joins TRBV7-3 to TRBJ2-4; no clear D gene. Deletions cut 2 bases from V and 0 bases from J, with 11 bases between. The CDR3 has 16 amino acids. Germline V gene lookup returns CDR1 SGHTA and CDR2 FQGTGA. CDR3 amino acids: CASSLGVAGAKNIQYF. The DNA for the CDR3 is TGTGCCAGCAGCTTAGGGGTAGCTGGAGCCAAAAACATTCAGTACTTC.

The chain links TRBV15 to TRBJ1-1; D is undetermined. The germline CDR1 and CDR2 sequences are LNHNV and YYDKDF (reference sequence). The germline V and J ends were trimmed by 1 base and 1 base, with 7 bases remaining between them. The CDR3 extends over 14 amino acids. The CDR3 bases are TGTGCCACCAGCAGAGGAGCGGGGAACACTGAAGCTTTCTTT. Translated, it gives CATSRGAGNTEAFF. Complete variable domain (other parts from reference TRBV15 and TRBJ1-1): DAMVIQNPRYQVTQFGKPVTLSCSQTLNHNVMYWYQQKSSQAPKLLFHYYDKDFNNEADTPDNFQSRRPNTSFCFLDIRSPGLGDTAMYLCATSRGAGNTEAFFGQGTRLTVV.

This clone was observed a handful of times. The chain employs TRBV4-1 and TRBJ1-3; TRBD1 matches at 8 bases. The CDR3 is 17 amino acids. The junction had 5 bases not matched to a gene; V was cut back by 1 base and J by 0 bases. From germline, CDR1 is MGHRA and CDR2 YSYEKL. CDR3 bases: TGCGCCAGCAGCCAAGGCCCAACAGGGGGCTCTGGAAACACCATATATTTT. This encodes CASSQGPTGGSGNTIYF.

CDR3 sequence (DNA): TGTGCTAGTGGTTTAACAAAGACAGGGCTGGACGGGGAGCTGTTTTTT. Translation gives CASGLTKTGLDGELFF. The chain employs TRBV12-5 and TRBJ2-2; TRBD1 agrees at 7 bases. The CDR3 has 16 amino acids. J lost 7 bases, V lost 3 bases, and 11 bases had no gene match. Germline CDR1 LGHNT, CDR2 FRNRAP. Together with reference TRBV12-5 and TRBJ2-2, the CDR3 gives the full variable domain: DARVTQTPRHKVTEMGQEVTMRCQPILGHNTVFWYRQTMMQGLELLAYFRNRAPLDDSGMPKDRFSAEMPDATLATLKIQPSEPRDSAVYFCASGLTKTGLDGELFFGEGSRLTVL.

As for this clone: The same CDR3 also results from other DNA sequences found in this sample. This chain connects TRBV30 to TRBJ1-1; the D is unclear. The CDR3 runs 13 residues. The V end lost 0 bases, the J end lost 2 bases, and 7 bases lay between the germline ends. CDR1 GTSNPN and CDR2 SVGIG come from the germline V gene (reference sequence). The CDR3: CAWSVTRNTEAFF. DNA of the CDR3: TGTGCCTGGAGTGTAACCCGAAACACTGAAGCTTTCTTT.

The chain links TRBV7-9 to TRBJ2-7, with 11 bases fitting TRBD1. CDR1 and CDR2 from the germline V gene are SEHNR and FQNEAQ (reference sequence). This CDR3 has 16 amino acids. With 5 bases clipped from V and 2 bases from J, the junction kept 8 bases outside the gene matches. The CDR3 sequence is CASSRNPGQGAYEQYF. CDR3 coding DNA: TGTGCCAGCAGCCGCAACCCGGGACAGGGGGCCTACGAGCAGTACTTC.

This chain connects TRBV5-6 to TRBJ1-5, with D tentatively TRBD1 (5 bases). Germline V gives CDR1 SGHDT, CDR2 YYEEEE. V lost 4 bases and J lost 0, with 11 bases in between. The CDR3 loop spans 15 amino acids. The CDR3 coding sequence is TGTGCCAGCAGCCAGGGACGGAATAGCAATCAGCCCCAGCATTTT. Residues: CASSQGRNSNQPQHF.

The chain uses TRBV27 and TRBJ1-2; no clear D gene. This CDR3 has 12 residues. Germline CDR1 is MNHEY and CDR2 is SMNVEV (reference sequence). V shed 10 bases and J shed 4 bases, with 13 bases lying between them. CDR3: CATLKGGYGYTF. The CDR3 nucleotides are TGTGCCACCCTGAAGGGAGGCTATGGCTACACCTTC.

This chain uses TRBV29-1 with TRBJ2-1, with TRBD2 matching over 12 bases. The V gene end was trimmed by 6 bases and the J gene end by 7 bases; junction bases not matched to a gene: 10. This CDR3 has 15 amino acids. Germline-derived CDR1 and CDR2 are SQVTM and ANQGSEA. This CDR3 reads CSVLTSGGSRNEQFF. CDR3 bases: TGCAGCGTCCTGACTAGCGGGGGATCTCGGAATGAGCAGTTCTTC.

This sequence joins TRBV29-1 and TRBJ2-3; tentative D call: TRBD2 (6 bases). CDR3 size: 12 residues. Per germline, CDR1 SQVTM and CDR2 ANQGSEA. Written as DNA, the CDR3 is TGCAGTGGAGGGCTCTCGGGTGATACGCAGTATTTT. Its translation: CSGGLSGDTQYF.

The chain couples TRBV2 to TRBJ2-5, with a tentative D call TRBD1 (6 bases). This CDR3 is built from 12 residues. Germline CDR1 and CDR2: SNHLY and FYNNEI. Trimming cost V 9 bases and J 5 bases, with 13 bases left between them. CDR3: CARKGVRETQYF. CDR3 bases: TGTGCCAGGAAGGGGGTTCGGGAGACCCAGTACTTC.

V and J are TRBV11-2 and TRBJ2-3, with D perhaps TRBD2 (5 bases). V lost 3 bases to trimming and J lost 1 base, with 11 bases between them. This CDR3 comprises 15 residues. Per germline, CDR1 SGHAT and CDR2 FQNNGV. CDR3 nucleotide sequence: TGTGCCAGCAGCTTTGAGGGCGACCGCACAGATACGCAGTATTTT. Translated, it gives CASSFEGDRTDTQYF.

The chain is built from TRBV30 and TRBJ1-1; no definite D call. The CDR3 is 14 residues long. Germline lookup yields CDR1 GTSNPN and CDR2 SVGIG (reference sequence). V lost 0 bases, J lost 1 base, and 9 bases lay in between. CDR3 residues: CAWSVKGANTEAFF. The CDR3 coding sequence is TGTGCCTGGAGTGTAAAGGGCGCGAACACTGAAGCTTTCTTT.

The rearrangement joins TRBV9 to TRBJ2-2; TRBD1 agrees at 7 bases. The V segment lost 4 bases and the J segment 4 bases; nucleotides outside the gene matches: 10. The germline gives CDR1 SGDLS, CDR2 YYNGEE. This CDR3 is built from 16 residues. The chain's CDR3 is CASSPQTGSGTGELFF. Here the CDR3 DNA reads TGTGCCAGCAGCCCCCAGACAGGGTCGGGCACCGGGGAGCTGTTTTTT. Variable domain in full (rest from reference TRBV9 and TRBJ2-2): DSGVTQTPKHLITATGQRVTLRCSPRSGDLSVYWYQQSLDQGLQFLIQYYNGEERAKGNILERFSAQQFPDLHSELNLSSLELGDSALYFCASSPQTGSGTGELFFGEGSRLTVL.

This clone has just one count. The chain combines TRBV27 with TRBJ2-1; TRBD2 matches at 10 bases. After removal of 5 bases from V and 4 bases from J, the junction contained 8 bases not matched to a gene. Germline-derived CDR1 and CDR2 are MNHEY and SMNVEV (reference sequence). The CDR3 sequence is 16 residues long. The CDR3 reads CASSPGLASYYNEQFF. CDR3 in DNA: TGTGCCAGCAGTCCGGGACTAGCGTCGTATTACAATGAGCAGTTCTTC.

V and J are TRBV30 and TRBJ2-1; the match to TRBD2 covers 9 bases. CDR1 is GTSNPN and CDR2 is SVGIG in the germline V gene (reference sequence). The CDR3 has 16 residues. V lost 2 bases to trimming and J lost 1 base; unmatched junction nucleotides: 6. CDR3 sequence: CAWSFSGRMSYNEQFF. The CDR3 DNA reads TGTGCCTGGAGTTTTAGCGGGAGAATGTCCTACAATGAGCAGTTCTTC.

In this sample, this clone turned up a few times. The V call is TRBV6-1, the J call TRBJ2-7; no reliable D call. The CDR3 extends over 13 amino acids. Trimming cost V 4 bases and J 0 bases, with 7 bases left between them. Germline V gene data show CDR1 as MNHNS and CDR2 as SASEGT. The CDR3 protein is CASSVSNSYEQYF. The CDR3 DNA reads TGTGCCAGCAGTGTAAGCAACTCCTACGAGCAGTACTTC.

The rearrangement uses TRBV5-4 and TRBJ2-3; D gene ambiguous. V was clipped by 3 bases and J by 0 bases, with 8 bases between them. From germline, CDR1 is SGHNT and CDR2 YYREEE (reference sequence). This CDR3 spans 14 amino acids. The CDR3 sequence is CASSWGVSTDTQYF. The CDR3 DNA follows: TGTGCCAGCAGCTGGGGTGTTAGCACAGATACGCAGTATTTT.

The chain recombines TRBV5-1 with TRBJ2-5, with D perhaps being TRBD1 or TRBD2 (5 bases each). The last part of the DNA fits TRBJ2-7 better; the J call may be wrong. CDR1 is SGHRS and CDR2 is YFSETQ in the germline V gene. CDR3 length: 14 residues. For the CDR3, the DNA is TGCGCCAGCAGCTCCGGGACCGAACCCTACGAGCAGTACTTC. It translates to CASSSGTEPYEQYF.